This record concerns one TCR beta chain sequence. Its antigen remains unknown. The data derive from a study of T cells after yellow fever vaccination. Findings and limits, study-wide: High-abundance clonotypes from the bulk population could contaminate FACS-sorted repertoires. Clonotype sharing between CD4 and CD8 compartments was small.

Template-switching 5'RACE yielded the TCR cDNA; a universal primer site and UMIs were added in the process. MiXCR was run by TCRdb on the 5' RACE reads, yielding one entry per CDR3 protein. Among roughly 250,000 distinct CDR3 sequences listed, under 15% were seen once. The CDR3 covers 15 residues. V shed 5 bases and J 5 bases; nucleotides not matched to a gene: 10. Germline assignment: CDR1 SEHNR and CDR2 FQNEAQ (reference sequence). The chain employs TRBV7-9 and TRBJ2-7, with TRBD1 identical over 9 bases. The receptor's source is a man aged 30 to 39 who received the YFV17D yellow fever vaccine. The source material was CD4+ T cells sorted from PBMCs, sampled 45 days after the yellow fever booster vaccination. DNA for the CDR3: TGTGCCAGCAGCCCAGGACAGGGGACGTATCACGAGCAGTACTTC. Its translation: CASSPGQGTYHEQYF.